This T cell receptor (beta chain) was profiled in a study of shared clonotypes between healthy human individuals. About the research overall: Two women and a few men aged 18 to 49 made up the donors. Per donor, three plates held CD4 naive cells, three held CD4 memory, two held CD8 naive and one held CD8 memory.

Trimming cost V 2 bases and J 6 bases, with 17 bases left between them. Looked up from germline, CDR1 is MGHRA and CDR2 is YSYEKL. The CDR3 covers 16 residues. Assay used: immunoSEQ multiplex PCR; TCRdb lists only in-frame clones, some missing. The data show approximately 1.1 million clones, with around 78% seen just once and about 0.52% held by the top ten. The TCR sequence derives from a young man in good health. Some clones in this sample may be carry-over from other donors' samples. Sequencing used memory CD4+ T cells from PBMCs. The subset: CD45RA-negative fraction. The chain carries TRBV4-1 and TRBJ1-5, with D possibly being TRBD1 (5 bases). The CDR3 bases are TGCGCCAGCAGCCAAACCGGGACCGAGTCGATTCAGCCCCAGCATTTT. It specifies CASSQTGTESIQPQHF.